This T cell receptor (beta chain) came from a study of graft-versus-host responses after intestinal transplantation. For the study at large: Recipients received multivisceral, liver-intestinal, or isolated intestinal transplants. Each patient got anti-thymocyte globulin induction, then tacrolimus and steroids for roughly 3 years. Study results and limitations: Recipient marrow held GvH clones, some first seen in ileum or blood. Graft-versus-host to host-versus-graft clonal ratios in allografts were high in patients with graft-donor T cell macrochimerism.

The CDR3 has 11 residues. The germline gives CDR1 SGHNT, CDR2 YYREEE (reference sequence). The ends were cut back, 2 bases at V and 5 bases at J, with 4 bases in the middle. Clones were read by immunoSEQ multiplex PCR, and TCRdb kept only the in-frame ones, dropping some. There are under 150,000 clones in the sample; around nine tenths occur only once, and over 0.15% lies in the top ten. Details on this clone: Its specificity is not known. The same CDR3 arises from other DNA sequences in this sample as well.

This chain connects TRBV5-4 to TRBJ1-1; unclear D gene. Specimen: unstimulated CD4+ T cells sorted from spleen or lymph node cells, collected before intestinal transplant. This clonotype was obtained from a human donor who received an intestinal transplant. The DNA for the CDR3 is TGTGCCAGCAGCTTCGGAACTGAAGCTTTCTTT. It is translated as CASSFGTEAFF.